This T cell receptor (beta chain) derives from a study of CD8 T cells in ankylosing spondylitis (dated by TCRdb to about 2017). Regarding the complete study: The study set out to find disease-linked TCR variants by profiling T cell receptor beta repertoires in ankylosing spondylitis patients and healthy donors. Peripheral blood was sampled, and synovial fluid was additionally collected from ankylosing spondylitis patients. The full study cohort comprised around 23 ankylosing spondylitis patients and roughly 100 healthy donors. The research as a whole found: The disease-linked clones had a CD8+ phenotype and were found at relatively low frequencies in peripheral blood. Some motif variants had previously been reported in the synovial fluid and blood of reactive arthritis patients, which suggests shared mechanisms of disease initiation. A TCR beta motif made up of roughly eight highly homologous amino acid variants appeared to be characteristic of blood from ankylosing spondylitis patients. The disease-linked clones were reported as significantly enriched in matched synovial fluid samples from ankylosing spondylitis patients.

As concerns this clonotype: Its antigen specificity is not known. Base quality data are lacking; no much larger clone is found one base away.

Sequencing relied on an Illumina HiSeq 2500. Quantitative 5'-RACE with molecular barcodes was the method used to prepare the TCR beta libraries. In the original analysis: A new computational method based on a probabilistic model of VDJ rearrangement was used to identify disease-linked TCR variants. TCRdb redid the processing of the public reads, applying fastp at Q25 and MiXCR, and retained in-frame beta chains. Rows with one shared CDR3 protein collapse into an entry with the most common genes and DNA. TCRdb assigned the V and J calls; the authors' analysis was not used. This sample has around 340,000 distinct CDR3 sequences in its table, and about 15% of those were observed once. Less than 1.1% of the sample is in the top ten clones. The CDR3 runs 14 amino acids, cysteine and phenylalanine included. CDR3 DNA only is kept here, 42 bases in frame from base 1. The junction carries 13 bases between V and J, which are trimmed by 2 bases and 5 bases respectively.

The specimen was blood, either unsorted or a sorted T cell fraction (not recorded which). The TCR sequence derives from a male donor with ankylosing spondylitis or in good health (not recorded which). The receptor chain draws on TRBV12-3 or TRBV12-4 and TRBJ2-7, with TRBD1 perhaps the D gene, on 6 matching bases. The CDR3 protein is CASSLQGISHEQYF. The DNA sequence follows: TGTGCCAGCAGTTTACAGGGGATATCCCACGAGCAGTACTTC.